This paragraph covers one T cell receptor (beta chain) sequence. Generated by immunoSEQ multiplex PCR, the TCRdb table keeps only in-frame clones and is missing some. The sample lists around 170,000 clones, roughly 88% occurring once. This entry comes from a study of T cell responses to AZD1222 COVID-19 vaccine. Losses at the gene ends were 3 bases for V and 1 base for J; bases not matched to a gene: 4. Germline V gene sequence: CDR1 MNHEY, CDR2 SMNVEV (reference sequence). This CDR3 is 15 amino acids long. The sequenced sample was peripheral blood, obtained on day 0 of AZD1222 vaccination. This receptor was taken from an adult in good health. The chain employs TRBV27 and TRBJ2-5; 8 nucleotides align to TRBD2. CDR3 DNA sequence: TGTGCCAGCAGTTTTTCCACTAGCGGCCAAGAGACCCAGTACTTC. The encoded protein is CASSFSTSGQETQYF.